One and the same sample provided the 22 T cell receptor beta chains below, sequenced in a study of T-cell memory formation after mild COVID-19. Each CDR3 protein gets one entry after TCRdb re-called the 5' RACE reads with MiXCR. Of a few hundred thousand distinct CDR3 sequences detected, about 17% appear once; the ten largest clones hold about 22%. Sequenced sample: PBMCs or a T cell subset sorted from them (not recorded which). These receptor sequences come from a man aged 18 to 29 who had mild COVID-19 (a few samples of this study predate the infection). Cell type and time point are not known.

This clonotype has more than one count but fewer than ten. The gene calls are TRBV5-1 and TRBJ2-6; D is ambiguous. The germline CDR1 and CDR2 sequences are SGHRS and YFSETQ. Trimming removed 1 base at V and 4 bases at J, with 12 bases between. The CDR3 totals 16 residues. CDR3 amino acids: CASSLNPPAGANVLTF. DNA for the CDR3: TGCGCCAGCAGCTTGAACCCCCCGGCGGGGGCCAACGTCCTGACTTTC.

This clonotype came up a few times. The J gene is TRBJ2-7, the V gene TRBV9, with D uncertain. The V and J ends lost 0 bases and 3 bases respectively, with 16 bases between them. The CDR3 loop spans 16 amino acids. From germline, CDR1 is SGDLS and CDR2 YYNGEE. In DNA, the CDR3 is TGTGCCAGCAGCGTAGGAGAAGACCCGCTTTACTACGAGCAGTACTTC. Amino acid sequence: CASSVGEDPLYYEQYF.

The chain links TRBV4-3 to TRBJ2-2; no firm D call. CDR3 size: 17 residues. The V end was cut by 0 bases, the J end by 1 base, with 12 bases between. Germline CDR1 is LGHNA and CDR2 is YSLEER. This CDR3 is CASSQDFVGWNTGELFF. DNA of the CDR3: TGCGCCAGCAGCCAAGATTTCGTCGGCTGGAACACCGGGGAGCTGTTTTTT.

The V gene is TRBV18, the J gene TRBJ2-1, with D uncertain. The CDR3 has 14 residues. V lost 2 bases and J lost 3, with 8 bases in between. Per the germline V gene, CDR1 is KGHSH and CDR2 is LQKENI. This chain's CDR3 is CASSPSQVYNEQFF. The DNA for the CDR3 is TGTGCCAGCTCACCATCACAAGTCTACAATGAGCAGTTCTTC.

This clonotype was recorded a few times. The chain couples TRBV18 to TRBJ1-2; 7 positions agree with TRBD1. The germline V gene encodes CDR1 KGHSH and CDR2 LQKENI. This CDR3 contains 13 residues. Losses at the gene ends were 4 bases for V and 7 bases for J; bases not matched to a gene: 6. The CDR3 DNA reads TGTGCCAGCTCACGAGACAGGGTGGCTGGCTACACCTTC. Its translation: CASSRDRVAGYTF.

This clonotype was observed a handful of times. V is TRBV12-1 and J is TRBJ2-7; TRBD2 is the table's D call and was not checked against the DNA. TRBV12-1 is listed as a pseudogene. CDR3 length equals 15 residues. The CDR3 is CASNTGGASSYEQYV. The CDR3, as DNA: TGTGCCAGCAACACCGGGGGGGCAAGCTCCTACGAGCAGTACGTC.

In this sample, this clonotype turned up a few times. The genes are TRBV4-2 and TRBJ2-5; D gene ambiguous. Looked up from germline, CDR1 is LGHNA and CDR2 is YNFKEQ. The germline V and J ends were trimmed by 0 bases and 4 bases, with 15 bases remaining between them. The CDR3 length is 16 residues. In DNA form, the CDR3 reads TGTGCCAGCAGCCAAGAAGCCGTGGGGATTCGAGAGACCCAGTACTTC. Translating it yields CASSQEAVGIRETQYF.

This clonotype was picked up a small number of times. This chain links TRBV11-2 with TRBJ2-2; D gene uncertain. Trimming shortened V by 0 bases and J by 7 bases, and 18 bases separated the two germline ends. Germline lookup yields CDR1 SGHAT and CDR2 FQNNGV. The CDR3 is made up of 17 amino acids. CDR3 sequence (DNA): TGTGCCAGCAGCTTAGATTTAGGAGCGATCGGTAGCGGGGAGCTGTTTTTT. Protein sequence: CASSLDLGAIGSGELFF.

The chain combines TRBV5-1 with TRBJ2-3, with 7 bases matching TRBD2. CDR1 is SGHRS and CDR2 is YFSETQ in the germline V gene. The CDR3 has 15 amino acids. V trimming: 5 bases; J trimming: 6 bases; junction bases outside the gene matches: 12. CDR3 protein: CASSGAGVQGDTQYF. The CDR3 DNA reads TGCGCCAGCAGTGGGGCGGGGGTTCAAGGGGATACGCAGTATTTT.

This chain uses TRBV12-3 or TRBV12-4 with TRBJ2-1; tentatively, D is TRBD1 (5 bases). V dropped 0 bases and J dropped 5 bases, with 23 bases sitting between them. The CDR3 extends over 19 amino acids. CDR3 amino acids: CASSLARNRGLLPNNEQFF. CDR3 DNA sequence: TGTGCCAGCAGTTTAGCGCGGAATAGGGGCCTTCTCCCCAACAATGAGCAGTTCTTC.

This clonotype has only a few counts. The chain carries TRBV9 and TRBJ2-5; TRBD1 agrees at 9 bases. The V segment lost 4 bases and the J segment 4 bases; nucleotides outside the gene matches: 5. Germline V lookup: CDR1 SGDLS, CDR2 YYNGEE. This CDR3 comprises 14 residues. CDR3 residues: CASSPGTGRETQYF. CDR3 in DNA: TGTGCCAGCAGCCCTGGGACAGGGAGAGAGACCCAGTACTTC.

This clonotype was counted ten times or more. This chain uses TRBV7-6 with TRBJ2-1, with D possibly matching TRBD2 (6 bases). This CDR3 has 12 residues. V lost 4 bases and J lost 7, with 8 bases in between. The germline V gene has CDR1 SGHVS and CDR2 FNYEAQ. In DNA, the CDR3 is TGTGCCAGCAGCTCACGGGGGAATGAGCAGTTCTTC. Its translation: CASSSRGNEQFF.

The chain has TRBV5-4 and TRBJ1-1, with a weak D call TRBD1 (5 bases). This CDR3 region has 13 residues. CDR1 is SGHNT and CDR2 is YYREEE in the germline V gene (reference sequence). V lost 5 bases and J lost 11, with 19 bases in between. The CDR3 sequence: CASSYPTASQAFF. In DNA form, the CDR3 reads TGTGCCAGCAGTTACCCGACAGCCTCTCAGGCTTTCTTT.

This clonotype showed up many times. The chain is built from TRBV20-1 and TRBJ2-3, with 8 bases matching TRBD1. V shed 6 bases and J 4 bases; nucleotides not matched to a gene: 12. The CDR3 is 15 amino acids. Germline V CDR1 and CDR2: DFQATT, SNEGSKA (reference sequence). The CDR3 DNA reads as TGCAGTGCCCCTATGGCAGGGGGCGGTTCAGATACGCAGTATTTT. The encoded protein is CSAPMAGGGSDTQYF.

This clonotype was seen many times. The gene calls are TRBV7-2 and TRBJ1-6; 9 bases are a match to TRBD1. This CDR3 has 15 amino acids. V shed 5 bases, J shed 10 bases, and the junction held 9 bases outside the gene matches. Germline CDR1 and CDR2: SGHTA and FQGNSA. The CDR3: CASSPGQGLTSPLHF. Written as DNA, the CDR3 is TGTGCCAGCAGCCCGGGACAGGGTTTAACCTCACCCCTCCACTTT.

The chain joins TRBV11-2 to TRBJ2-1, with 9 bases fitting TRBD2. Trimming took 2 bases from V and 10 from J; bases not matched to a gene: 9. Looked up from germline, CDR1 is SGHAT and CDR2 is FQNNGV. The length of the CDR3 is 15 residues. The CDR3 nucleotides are TGTGCCAGCAGCTTATCTGCGGGGGGGTGGGAGGAGCAGTTCTTC. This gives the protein CASSLSAGGWEEQFF.

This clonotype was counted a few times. The CDR3 DNA reads TGTGCCACCAGTGATCTGGGTGAGCAGTTCTTC. Its translation is CATSDLGEQFF. The rearrangement uses TRBV24-1 and TRBJ2-1; D not resolved. Germline CDR1 reads KGHDR; CDR2 reads SFDVKD. With 3 bases removed from V and 9 bases from J, the gap between germline ends came to 5 bases. The CDR3 loop spans 11 amino acids.

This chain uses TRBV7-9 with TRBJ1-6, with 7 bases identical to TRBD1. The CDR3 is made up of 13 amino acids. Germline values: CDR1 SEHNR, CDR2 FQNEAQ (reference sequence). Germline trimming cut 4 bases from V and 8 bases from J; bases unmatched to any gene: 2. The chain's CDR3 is CASSWDSYSPLHF. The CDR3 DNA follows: TGTGCCAGCAGCTGGGACAGCTATTCACCCCTCCACTTT.

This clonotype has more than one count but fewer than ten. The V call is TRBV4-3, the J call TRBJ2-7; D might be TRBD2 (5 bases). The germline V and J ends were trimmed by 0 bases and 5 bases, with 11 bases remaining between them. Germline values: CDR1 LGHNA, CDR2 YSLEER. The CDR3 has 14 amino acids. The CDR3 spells CASSQERELHEQYF. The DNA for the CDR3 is TGCGCCAGCAGCCAAGAGAGGGAACTCCACGAGCAGTACTTC.

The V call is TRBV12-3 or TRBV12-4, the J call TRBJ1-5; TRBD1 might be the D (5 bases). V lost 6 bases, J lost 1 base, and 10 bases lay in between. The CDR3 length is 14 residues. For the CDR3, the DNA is TGTGCCAGCAGCCCGGGACGGAGCAATCAGCCCCAGCATTTT. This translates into CASSPGRSNQPQHF.

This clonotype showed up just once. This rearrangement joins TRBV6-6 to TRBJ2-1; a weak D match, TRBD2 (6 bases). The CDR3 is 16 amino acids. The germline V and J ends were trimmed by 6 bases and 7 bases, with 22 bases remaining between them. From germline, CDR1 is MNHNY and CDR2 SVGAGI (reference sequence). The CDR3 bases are TGTGCCAGCAGCCCTGTTTCGCGGGGTGAGTGGAATGAGCAGTTCTTC. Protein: CASSPVSRGEWNEQFF.

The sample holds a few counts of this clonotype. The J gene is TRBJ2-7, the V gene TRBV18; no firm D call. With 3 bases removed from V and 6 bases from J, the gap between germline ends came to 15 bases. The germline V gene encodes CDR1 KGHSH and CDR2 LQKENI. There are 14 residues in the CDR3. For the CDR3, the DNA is TGTGCCAGCTCACCTGCTAGGGAAAAAGGCGAGCAGTACTTC. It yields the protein CASSPAREKGEQYF.